This T cell receptor (beta chain) came from a study of blood T cell repertoires in COVID-19. The protocol was immunoSEQ multiplex PCR, while the TCRdb copy is restricted to in-frame clones and leaves out a portion. The repertoire holds some 120,000 clones, with more than 75% as singletons. There are 13 residues in the CDR3. V was cut by 7 bases and J by 1 base, with 10 bases left in between. Looked up from germline, CDR1 is ENHRY and CDR2 is SYGVKD. The sample was peripheral blood. The genes are TRBV10-3 and TRBJ1-1; a weak D match, TRBD1 (5 bases). This receptor was identified in a man aged 35 to 55 with acute or convalescent COVID-19. The DNA of the CDR3 is TGTGCCATCATGCACAGGCCGAACACTGAAGCTTTCTTT. Translating gives CAIMHRPNTEAFF.